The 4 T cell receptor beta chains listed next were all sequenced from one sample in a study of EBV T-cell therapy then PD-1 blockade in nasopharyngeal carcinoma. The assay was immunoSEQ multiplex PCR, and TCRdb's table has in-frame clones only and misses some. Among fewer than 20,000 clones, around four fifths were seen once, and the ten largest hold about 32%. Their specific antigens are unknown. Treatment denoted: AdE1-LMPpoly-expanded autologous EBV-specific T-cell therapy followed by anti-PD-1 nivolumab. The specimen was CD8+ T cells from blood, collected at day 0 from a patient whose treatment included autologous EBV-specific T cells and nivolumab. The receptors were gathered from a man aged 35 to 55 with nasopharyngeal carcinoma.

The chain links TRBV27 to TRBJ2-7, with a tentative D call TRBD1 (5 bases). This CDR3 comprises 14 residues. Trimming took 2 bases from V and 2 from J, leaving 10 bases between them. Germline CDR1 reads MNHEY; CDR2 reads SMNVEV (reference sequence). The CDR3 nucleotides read TGTGCCAGCAGTTTACGCGACAGTCCCTACGAGCAGTACTTC. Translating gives CASSLRDSPYEQYF.

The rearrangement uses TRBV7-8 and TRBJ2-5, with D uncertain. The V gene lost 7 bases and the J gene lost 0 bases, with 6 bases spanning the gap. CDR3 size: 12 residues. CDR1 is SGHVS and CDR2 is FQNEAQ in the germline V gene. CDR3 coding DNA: TGTGCCAGCAAAAGGGACCAAGAGACCCAGTACTTC. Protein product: CASKRDQETQYF. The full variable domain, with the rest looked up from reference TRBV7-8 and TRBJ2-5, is GAGVSQSPRYKVAKRGQDVALRCDPISGHVSLFWYQQALGQGPEFLTYFQNEAQLDKSGLPSDRFFAERPEGSVSTLKIQRTQQEDSAVYLCASKRDQETQYFGPGTRLLVL.

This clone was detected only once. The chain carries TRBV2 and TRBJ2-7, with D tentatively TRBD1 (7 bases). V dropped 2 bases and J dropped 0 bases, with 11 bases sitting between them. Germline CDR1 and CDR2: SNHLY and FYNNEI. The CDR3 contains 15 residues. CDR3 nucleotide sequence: TGTGCCAGCAGTGAACTTCAGGGGGGCTCCTACGAGCAGTACTTC. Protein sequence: CASSELQGGSYEQYF.

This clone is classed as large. The CDR3 region is CASSLIAGTQGYTF. CDR3 nucleotide sequence: TGTGCCAGCAGCTTAATTGCCGGGACGCAGGGCTACACCTTC. The chain carries TRBV7-3 and TRBJ1-2, with D tentatively TRBD1 (5 bases). Trimming stripped 1 base from V and 8 bases from J, with 14 bases between. Germline assignment: CDR1 SGHTA and CDR2 FQGTGA. CDR3 length equals 14 residues. Using reference TRBV7-3 and TRBJ1-2 for the parts outside the CDR3, the full variable domain is GAGVSQTPSNKVTEKGKYVELRCDPISGHTALYWYRQSLGQGPEFLIYFQGTGAADDSGLPNDRFFAVRPEGSVSTLKIQRTERGDSAVYLCASSLIAGTQGYTFGSGTRLTVV.